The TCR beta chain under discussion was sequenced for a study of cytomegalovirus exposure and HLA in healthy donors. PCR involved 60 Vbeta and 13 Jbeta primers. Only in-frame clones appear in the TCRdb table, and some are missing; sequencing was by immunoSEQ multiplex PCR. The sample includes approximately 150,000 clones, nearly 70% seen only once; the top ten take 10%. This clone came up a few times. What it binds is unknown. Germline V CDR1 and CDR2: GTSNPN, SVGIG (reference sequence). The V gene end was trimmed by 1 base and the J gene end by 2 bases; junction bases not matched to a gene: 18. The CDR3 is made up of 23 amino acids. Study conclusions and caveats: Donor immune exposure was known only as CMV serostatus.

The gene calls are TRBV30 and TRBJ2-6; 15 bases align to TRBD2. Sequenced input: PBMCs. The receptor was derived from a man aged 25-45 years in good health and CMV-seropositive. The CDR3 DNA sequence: TGTGCCTGGAGTGGATCCGGGACTAGCGGGAGGCTACCTGTTTCTGCTGGGGCCAACGTCCTGACTTTC. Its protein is CAWSGSGTSGRLPVSAGANVLTF.